The subject of this entry is one T cell receptor (beta chain). A much larger clone is a single base away; this may be a read error. The germline CDR1 and CDR2 sequences are LNHDA and SQIVND (reference sequence). Trimming shortened V by 5 bases and J by 0 bases, and 14 bases separated the two germline ends. The CDR3 contains 15 residues. Profiling that covered TCR beta VDJ and CDR3 relied on genomic DNA as its template. TCRdb reprocessed the reads with MiXCR, giving one entry per CDR3 protein. This table holds 150,000 to 200,000 distinct CDR3 sequences, approximately 48% found once. The data stem from a study of CD8+CD57+ T cells in acquired aplastic anemia. In the study overall: Yields of DNA that came from sorted CD4+ and CD8+ cells averaged roughly 3 ug.

CD8+CD57+ cell expansion, shown by flow cytometry, had occurred in the patients selected for sequencing. Blood samples were obtained from patients who had received no prior therapy. This receptor was obtained from a human donor with aplastic anemia. Sequences were obtained from sorted CD4+, CD8+, or CD8+CD57+ T cells (not recorded which) from PBMCs. The V gene is TRBV19, the J gene TRBJ2-7; either TRBD1 or TRBD2 may supply D (5 bases each). CDR3 loop: CASSVASGLSYEQYF. DNA for the CDR3: TGTGCCAGTAGTGTAGCATCGGGGCTCTCCTACGAGCAGTACTTC.